The present TCR beta chain was sequenced within a study of control samples from healthy donors and cancer patients (dated by TCRdb to the early 2020s). V is clipped by 0 bases and J by 0 bases, and the sequence between their germline boundaries is 11 bases long. The germline V gene (reference sequence) gives CDR1 as LGHDT and CDR2 as YNNKEL. The CDR3 runs 17 residues from the cysteine to the phenylalanine. Solely the CDR3 DNA is kept, with 51 bases framed from the first base. Libraries were built with the immunoSEQ multiplex PCR assay. TCRdb's version of the immuneACCESS table is confined to in-frame rearrangements and falls short of the full clone set. An unresolved V gene accounts for under half of the shortfall where checked; the remainder is of unknown origin. The sample table lists 120,000 to 150,000 clones, roughly nine tenths of them with a count of one. The ten largest account for under 9% of the sample.

About this clone itself: It has no known antigen specificity. Base qualities are missing; no much larger clone stands one base away.

The V and J segments used are TRBV3-1 (or the pseudogene TRBV3-2) and TRBJ1-4; the D gene is unclear. Sequenced sample: blood. This TCR derives from a man aged 18-30 years in good health. The CDR3 reads as follows: CASSQEAAFPTNEKLFF. At the DNA level, the sequence is TGTGCCAGCAGCCAAGAGGCGGCATTTCCAACTAATGAAAAACTGTTTTTT.